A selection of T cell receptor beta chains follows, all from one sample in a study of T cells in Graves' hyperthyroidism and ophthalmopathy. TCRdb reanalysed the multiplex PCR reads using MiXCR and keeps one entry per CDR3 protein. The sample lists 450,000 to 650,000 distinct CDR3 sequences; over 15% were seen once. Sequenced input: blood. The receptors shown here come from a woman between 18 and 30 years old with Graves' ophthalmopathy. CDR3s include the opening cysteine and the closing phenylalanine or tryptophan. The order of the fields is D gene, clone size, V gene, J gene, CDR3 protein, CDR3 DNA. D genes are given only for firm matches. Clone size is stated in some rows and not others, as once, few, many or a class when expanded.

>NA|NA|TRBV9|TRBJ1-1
CASSVYGTPLDSAEAFF
TGTGCCAGCAGCGTATACGGGACACCCCTAGATTCGGCTGAAGCTTTCTTT
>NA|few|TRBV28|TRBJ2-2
CASTRPLVTGELFF
TGTGCCAGCACGCGACCCCTTGTAACCGGGGAGCTGTTTTTT
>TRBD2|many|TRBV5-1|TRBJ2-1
CASSLDTAGALYNEQFF
TGCGCCAGCAGCTTGGATACAGCGGGGGCCCTCTACAATGAGCAGTTCTTC
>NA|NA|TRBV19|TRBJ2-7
CASSKTGPISYEQYF
TGTGCCAGTAGTAAGACGGGACCGATCTCCTACGAGCAGTACTTC
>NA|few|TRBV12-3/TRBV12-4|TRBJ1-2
CASSFESQYGYTF
TGTGCCAGCAGTTTCGAGTCTCAATATGGCTACACCTTC
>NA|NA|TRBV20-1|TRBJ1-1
CSSRREMNTEAFF
TGCAGCTCACGTCGTGAAATGAACACTGAAGCTTTCTTT
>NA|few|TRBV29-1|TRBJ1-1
CSARVGMNTEAFF
TGCAGCGCCAGGGTAGGAATGAACACTGAAGCTTTCTTT
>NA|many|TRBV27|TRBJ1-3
CASSSLSQARNTIYF
TGTGCCAGCAGTTCCCTGTCACAGGCCAGAAACACCATATATTTT
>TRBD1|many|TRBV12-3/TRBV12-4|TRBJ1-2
CASSPRGARVVDGYTF
TGTGCCAGCAGTCCCAGGGGGGCCAGGGTTGTTGATGGCTACACCTTC
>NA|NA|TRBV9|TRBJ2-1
CASSPDPRGSYNEQFF
TGTGCCAGCAGCCCCGACCCCCGTGGCTCCTACAATGAGCAGTTCTTC
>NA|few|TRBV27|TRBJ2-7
CASSLIPRVWEQYF
TGTGCCAGCAGTTTAATACCAAGGGTTTGGGAGCAGTACTTC
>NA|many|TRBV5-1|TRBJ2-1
CASTQGSGEQFF
TGCGCCAGCACCCAGGGGTCGGGTGAGCAGTTCTTC
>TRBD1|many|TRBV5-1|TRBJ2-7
CASRTGLGMYEQYF
TGCGCCAGCAGGACAGGGTTGGGGATGTACGAGCAGTACTTC
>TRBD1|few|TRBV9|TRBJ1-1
CASSEGQGGVAFF
TGTGCCAGCAGCGAGGGACAGGGGGGAGTCGCTTTCTTT
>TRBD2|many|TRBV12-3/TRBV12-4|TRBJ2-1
CASSPSHPGTSSDNEQFF
TGTGCCAGCAGTCCCTCTCATCCCGGGACTAGCAGCGACAATGAGCAGTTCTTC
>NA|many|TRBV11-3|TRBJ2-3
CASSLGAEDTQYF
TGTGCCAGCAGCTTAGGCGCGGAAGATACGCAGTATTTT
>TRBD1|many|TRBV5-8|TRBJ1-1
CASSVGARQGRPTEAFF
TGTGCCAGCAGCGTTGGGGCCAGACAGGGAAGACCCACTGAAGCTTTCTTT
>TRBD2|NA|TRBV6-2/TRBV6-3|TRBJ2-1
CASSYLGGRREFF
TGTGCCAGCAGTTACTTGGGCGGGAGGAGGGAGTTCTTC
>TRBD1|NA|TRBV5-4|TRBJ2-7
CASSPHGTGEEQYF
TGTGCCAGCAGCCCCCATGGAACAGGGGAAGAGCAGTACTTC
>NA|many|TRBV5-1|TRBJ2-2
CASSPQRYPNTGELFF
TGCGCCAGCAGCCCGCAGAGGTATCCAAACACCGGGGAGCTGTTTTTT
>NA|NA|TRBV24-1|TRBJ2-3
CATSVTSSADTQYF
TGTGCCACCAGTGTTACCAGCTCGGCAGATACGCAGTATTTT
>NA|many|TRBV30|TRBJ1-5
CAWTTRGNQPQHF
TGTGCCTGGACTACACGTGGCAATCAGCCCCAGCATTTT
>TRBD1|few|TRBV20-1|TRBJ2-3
CSARERQGASDTQYF
TGCAGTGCTAGAGAAAGACAGGGGGCGTCAGATACGCAGTATTTT
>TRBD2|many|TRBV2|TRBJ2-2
CASSETPSGENTGELFF
TGTGCCAGCAGTGAGACCCCCAGCGGGGAGAACACCGGGGAGCTGTTTTTT
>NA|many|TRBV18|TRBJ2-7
CASSPVNSGYEQYF
TGTGCCAGCTCACCAGTGAACAGCGGCTACGAGCAGTACTTC
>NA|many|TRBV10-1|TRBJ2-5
CASRAGLILWTQYF
TGCGCCAGCCGGGCAGGGCTGATTTTGTGGACCCAGTACTTC
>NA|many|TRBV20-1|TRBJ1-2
CSGAANYGYTF
TGCAGTGGGGCAGCTAACTATGGCTACACCTTC
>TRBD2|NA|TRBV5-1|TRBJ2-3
CASSLETSKVDTQYF
TGCGCCAGCAGCTTGGAGACTAGCAAAGTAGATACGCAGTATTTT
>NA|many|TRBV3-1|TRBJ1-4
CASSHPTTNEKLFF
TGTGCCAGCAGCCACCCGACAACTAATGAAAAACTGTTTTTT
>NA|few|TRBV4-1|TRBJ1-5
CASSQEGGNQPQHF
TGCGCCAGCAGCCAGGAAGGGGGCAATCAGCCCCAGCATTTT
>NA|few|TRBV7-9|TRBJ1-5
CASSQDGDSNQPQHF
TGTGCCAGCAGCCAGGACGGAGATAGCAATCAGCCCCAGCATTTT
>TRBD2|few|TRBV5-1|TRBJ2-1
CASSISTGTTREQFF
TGCGCCAGCAGCATCTCGACCGGGACTACCAGGGAGCAGTTCTTC
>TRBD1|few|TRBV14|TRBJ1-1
CASSPRRGGTEAFF
TGTGCCAGCAGCCCCCGCAGGGGGGGCACTGAAGCTTTCTTT
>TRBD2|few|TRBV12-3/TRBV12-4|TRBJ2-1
CASSFSSGYTYTYNEQFF
TGTGCCAGCAGTTTTTCTAGCGGGTATACTTACACCTACAATGAGCAGTTCTTC
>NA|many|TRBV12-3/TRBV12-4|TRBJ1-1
CASSLYGSTEAFF
TGTGCCAGCAGTTTATACGGGTCCACTGAAGCTTTCTTT
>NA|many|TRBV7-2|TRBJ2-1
CASSLEQYSYNEQFF
TGTGCCAGCAGCTTGGAACAGTACTCCTACAATGAGCAGTTCTTC
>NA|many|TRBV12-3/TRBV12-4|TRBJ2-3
CASRPDRFRTPGNTDTQYF
TGTGCCAGCAGACCTGACAGATTCCGGACCCCGGGCAACACAGATACGCAGTATTTT
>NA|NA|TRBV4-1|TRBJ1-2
CASSQEGGGSGYGYTF
TGCGCCAGCAGCCAAGAGGGGGGAGGGTCGGGCTATGGCTACACCTTC
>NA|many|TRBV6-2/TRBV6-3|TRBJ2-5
CASSYASRQETQYF
TGTGCCAGCAGTTACGCATCGCGGCAAGAGACCCAGTACTTC
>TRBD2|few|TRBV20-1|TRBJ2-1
CSARSGSRYNEQFF
TGCAGTGCCCGGAGCGGGAGTCGGTACAATGAGCAGTTCTTC
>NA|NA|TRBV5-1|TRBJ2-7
CASSLAQGSYEQYF
TGCGCCAGCAGCTTGGCACAGGGCTCCTACGAGCAGTACTTC
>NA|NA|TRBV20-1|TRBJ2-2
CSAKQGLGTGELFF
TGCAGTGCTAAACAGGGACTGGGAACCGGGGAGCTGTTTTTT
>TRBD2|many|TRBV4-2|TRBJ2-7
CASSPVSGGPGEQYF
TGTGCCAGCAGCCCCGTGTCGGGGGGGCCGGGGGAGCAGTACTTC
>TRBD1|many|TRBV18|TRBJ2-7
CASSPGQGEQYF
TGTGCCAGCTCACCGGGACAGGGCGAGCAGTACTTC
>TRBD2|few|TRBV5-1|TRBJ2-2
CASSFKGTSINTGELFF
TGCGCCAGCAGCTTCAAAGGGACTAGCATAAACACCGGGGAGCTGTTTTTT
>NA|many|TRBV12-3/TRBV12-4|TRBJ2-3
CASSLDGSTDTQYF
TGTGCCAGCAGTTTGGACGGTAGCACAGATACGCAGTATTTT
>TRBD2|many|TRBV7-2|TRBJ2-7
CASSLEGASGSSYEQYF
TGTGCCAGCAGCTTAGAAGGGGCTAGCGGGAGCTCCTACGAGCAGTACTTC
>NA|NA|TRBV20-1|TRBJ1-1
CSANQGFAMNTEAFF
TGCAGTGCTAACCAGGGTTTTGCGATGAACACTGAAGCTTTCTTT
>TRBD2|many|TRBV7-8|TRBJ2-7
CASSLETSGSEGYEQYF
TGTGCCAGCAGCTTAGAAACTAGCGGGAGTGAAGGCTACGAGCAGTACTTC
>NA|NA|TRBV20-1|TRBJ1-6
CSARVGGTALHF
TGCAGTGCTAGAGTCGGGGGAACAGCCCTCCACTTT
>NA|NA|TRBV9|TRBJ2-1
CASSVELRVGGENEQFF
TGTGCCAGCAGCGTAGAATTGAGGGTCGGGGGAGAGAATGAGCAGTTCTTC
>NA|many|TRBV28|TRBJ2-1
CASQFWGEVYNEQFF
TGTGCCAGCCAGTTTTGGGGCGAAGTCTACAATGAGCAGTTCTTC
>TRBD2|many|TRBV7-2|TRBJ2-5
CASSLDGTSGTETQYF
TGTGCCAGCAGCTTAGATGGGACTAGCGGGACAGAGACCCAGTACTTC
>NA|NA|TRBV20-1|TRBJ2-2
CSAGEAGIPSQELFF
TGCAGTGCTGGGGAGGCAGGCATACCTTCCCAGGAGCTGTTTTTT
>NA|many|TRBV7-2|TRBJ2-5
CASSLVSGIRETQYF
TGTGCCAGCAGCTTAGTTTCGGGAATTCGGGAGACCCAGTACTTC
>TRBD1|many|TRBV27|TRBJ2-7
CASSRGTGNEQYF
TGTGCCAGCAGTAGAGGGACAGGGAACGAGCAGTACTTC
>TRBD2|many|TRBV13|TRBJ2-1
CASSTQRERGNEQFF
TGTGCCAGCAGCACACAACGGGAGCGGGGCAATGAGCAGTTCTTC
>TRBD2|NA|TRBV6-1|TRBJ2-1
CASSFPGLVSYNEQFF
TGTGCCAGCAGTTTTCCGGGACTAGTCTCCTACAATGAGCAGTTCTTC
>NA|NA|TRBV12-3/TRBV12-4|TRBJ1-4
CASSLGGRESGKLFF
TGTGCCAGCAGTTTGGGGGGGCGAGAATCGGGGAAACTGTTTTTT
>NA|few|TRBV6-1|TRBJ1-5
CASHAGGQGRSNQPQHF
TGTGCCAGCCACGCGGGCGGGCAGGGACGGAGCAATCAGCCCCAGCATTTT